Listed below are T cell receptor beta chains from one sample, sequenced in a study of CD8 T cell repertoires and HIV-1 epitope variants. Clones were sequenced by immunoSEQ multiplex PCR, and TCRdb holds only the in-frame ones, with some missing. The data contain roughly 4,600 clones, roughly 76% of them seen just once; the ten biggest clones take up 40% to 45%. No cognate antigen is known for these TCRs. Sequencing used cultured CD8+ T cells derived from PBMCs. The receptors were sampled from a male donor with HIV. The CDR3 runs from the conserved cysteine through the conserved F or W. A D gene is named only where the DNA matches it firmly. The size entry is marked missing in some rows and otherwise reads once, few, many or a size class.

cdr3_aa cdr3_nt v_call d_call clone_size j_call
CASSLSPGPQGLQPQHF TGTGCCAGCAGTTTATCTCCCGGGCCCCAGGGGCTTCAGCCCCAGCATTTT TRBV27 - - TRBJ1-5
CASSLDLLSNQPQHF TGTGCCAGTAGCCTGGACTTACTTAGCAATCAGCCCCAGCATTTT TRBV19 - - TRBJ1-5
CASSPQPTGELFF TGTGCCAGCTCACCACAACCCACCGGGGAGCTGTTTTTT TRBV18 - - TRBJ2-2
CASSLRAGGYTF TGTGCCAGCAGCTTGCGGGCGGGGGGCTACACCTTC TRBV5-8 - - TRBJ1-2
CASSLEGRTNTEAFF TGCGCCAGCAGCTTGGAGGGAAGAACGAACACTGAAGCTTTCTTT TRBV5-1 - - TRBJ1-1
CASSPGLAGDADTQYF TGTGCCAGCAGTCCTGGACTAGCGGGAGATGCAGATACGCAGTATTTT TRBV27 TRBD2 - TRBJ2-3
CASRTSPKASSSTDTQYF TGTGCCAGCAGGACTTCTCCGAAGGCTTCTTCTAGCACAGATACGCAGTATTTT TRBV7-9 - - TRBJ2-3
CASSRSSYNEQFF TGTGCCAGTAGCCGGAGCTCCTACAATGAGCAGTTCTTC TRBV19 - - TRBJ2-1
CASSISSGAYEQYF TGTGCCAGTAGTATCTCGTCGGGGGCTTACGAGCAGTACTTC TRBV19 - medium-sized TRBJ2-7
CASSLWDGRSALETQYF TGTGCCAGCAGCTTATGGGACGGACGATCTGCGTTGGAGACCCAGTACTTC TRBV7-2 - - TRBJ2-5
CASSYGPGSNQPQHF TGTGCCAGCAGTTACGGGCCGGGGAGCAATCAGCCCCAGCATTTT TRBV6-5 - - TRBJ1-5
CASSLGELYGYTF TGTGCCAGCAGCTTGGGGGAGCTCTATGGCTACACCTTC TRBV5-6 - - TRBJ1-2
CASSLEGTGELFF TGTGCCAGCAGCTTGGAGGGCACCGGGGAGCTGTTTTTT TRBV5-8 - - TRBJ2-2
CASSFGDANYGYTF TGTGCCAGCAGCTTTGGGGACGCCAACTATGGCTACACCTTC TRBV7-9 - - TRBJ1-2
CASSLSSYTEAFF TGTGCCAGCAGCTTGTCCTCATACACGGAAGCTTTCTTT TRBV5-6 - - TRBJ1-1
CASREDLNTEAFF TGTGCCAGCAGAGAAGACTTGAACACTGAAGCTTTCTTT TRBV5-5 - few TRBJ1-1
CASSPQSTGGELFF TGCGCCAGCAGCCCCCAGTCGACGGGCGGGGAGCTGTTTTTT TRBV5-1 - - TRBJ2-2
CASSLGAGLAYEQYF TGTGCCAGCAGCTTGGGGGCAGGCTTAGCCTACGAGCAGTACTTC TRBV5-4 - - TRBJ2-7
CASSLDGGVRENLSFLEQYF TGTGCCAGCAGCTTAGATGGGGGGGTTCGGGAGAACCTCTCTTTTCTCGAGCAGTACTTC TRBV11-2 TRBD2 - TRBJ2-7
CASSFSASSYNEQFF TGTGCCAGCAGCTTTTCGGCCAGCTCCTACAATGAGCAGTTCTTC TRBV11-3 - - TRBJ2-1
CASSQGNTEAFF TGTGCCAGCAGCCAGGGGAACACTGAAGCTTTCTTT TRBV2 - few TRBJ1-1
CASSPDGQGLNSPLHF TGCGCCAGCAGCCCGGACGGACAGGGTCTTAATTCACCCCTCCACTTT TRBV5-1 TRBD1 - TRBJ1-6
CASSPWPVELDYGYTF TGTGCCAGCAGCCCTTGGCCGGTAGAATTGGACTATGGCTACACCTTC TRBV7-9 - - TRBJ1-2
CASSLTADYGYTF TGTGCCAGCAGTTTAACTGCGGACTATGGCTACACCTTC TRBV28 - few TRBJ1-2
CASSSPNSGGTDTQYF TGTGCCAGCAGTTCCCCTAATAGCGGAGGCACAGATACGCAGTATTTT TRBV28 - - TRBJ2-3
CASSPPVGANEKLFF TGTGCCAGCAGCCCTCCAGTGGGTGCTAATGAAAAACTGTTTTTT TRBV7-9 - once TRBJ1-4
CASETGGINYGYTF TGTGCCAGCGAGACAGGGGGAATTAACTATGGCTACACCTTC TRBV5-6 TRBD1 - TRBJ1-2
CASSEGAGLEQYF TGTGCCAGCAGTGAAGGGGCCGGCCTCGAGCAGTACTTC TRBV6-1 - few TRBJ2-7
CATSRSRGTDEAFF TGTGCCACCAGCAGGTCCCGTGGGACAGATGAAGCTTTCTTT TRBV15 TRBD1 - TRBJ1-1
CASSSTGGADTQYF TGTGCCAGCAGCTCAACAGGGGGCGCAGATACGCAGTATTTT TRBV7-9 TRBD1 - TRBJ2-3
CASSQGARRGSSTDTQYF TGCGCCAGCAGCCAAGGGGCCCGCAGGGGATCTAGCACAGATACGCAGTATTTT TRBV4-1 - - TRBJ2-3
CSVLGQETQYF TGCAGTGTTTTGGGGCAAGAGACCCAGTACTTC TRBV20-1 - few TRBJ2-5
CASSLVQGGPQHF TGTGCCAGCAGCTTAGTCCAAGGGGGCCCCCAGCATTTT TRBV7-9 TRBD1 - TRBJ1-5
CASSPGASGGSEQFF TGCGCCAGCAGCCCGGGGGCTAGCGGGGGGAGTGAGCAGTTCTTC TRBV4-3 TRBD2 - TRBJ2-1
CASSSIGGNTEAFF TGTGCCAGCAGCTCCATTGGGGGGAACACTGAAGCTTTCTTT TRBV7-3 - few TRBJ1-1